One sample yielded the 9 T cell receptor beta chains listed below, sequenced in a study of cytomegalovirus exposure and HLA in healthy donors. This table comes from immunoSEQ multiplex PCR, and its TCRdb copy is limited to in-frame clones, with some not included. In the table there are some 260,000 clones, approximately 84% of which are singletons. Material: PBMCs. These receptors all stem from a young man in good health and CMV-seropositive.

The chain is built from TRBV5-4 and TRBJ2-7, with TRBD2 matching 13 bases. V shed 4 bases, J shed 4 bases, and the junction held 8 bases outside the gene matches. The CDR3 totals 16 residues. Germline-derived CDR1 and CDR2 are SGHNT and YYREEE (reference sequence). The CDR3 protein is CASSPRWTSGSYEQYF. CDR3 DNA: TGTGCCAGCAGCCCCCGCTGGACTAGCGGGAGTTACGAGCAGTACTTC.

The genes are TRBV5-4 and TRBJ1-1; TRBD1 is a possible D gene (5 bases). The V gene's germline CDR1 is SGHNT and CDR2 YYREEE (reference sequence). The CDR3 totals 15 residues. Trimming shortened V by 0 bases and J by 8 bases, and 17 bases separated the two germline ends. The CDR3 DNA is TGTGCCAGCAGCTTGGCCGGGACGACAGACAAGGAAGCTTTCTTT. Translating it yields CASSLAGTTDKEAFF.

The CDR3 loop reads CASSQDSSVEQYF. The DNA for the CDR3 is TGCGCCAGCAGCCAAGATAGTAGCGTAGAGCAGTACTTC. The chain recombines TRBV4-1 with TRBJ2-7; D is perhaps TRBD2 (5 bases). CDR3 size: 13 residues. CDR1 is MGHRA and CDR2 is YSYEKL in the germline V gene. V was pared by 0 bases and J by 7 bases, with 10 bases between.

V and J are TRBV2 and TRBJ2-3, with D perhaps matching TRBD1 (5 bases). Germline V gene sequence: CDR1 SNHLY, CDR2 FYNNEI. V was cut by 2 bases and J by 2 bases, with 8 bases left in between. The CDR3 is 14 residues long. This CDR3 is CASSEYRTTDTQYF. The CDR3 DNA reads as TGTGCCAGCAGTGAATACAGGACCACAGATACGCAGTATTTT.

V usage is TRBV6-1 and J usage is TRBJ2-3; D gene ambiguous. The CDR3 length is 15 residues. V shed 0 bases and J shed 2 bases, with 9 bases lying between them. In germline, CDR1 is MNHNS, CDR2 SASEGT. CDR3 bases: TGTGCCAGCAGTGAAGCAGCAGGTACCACAGATACGCAGTATTTT. Translating gives CASSEAAGTTDTQYF.

This clone was recorded once. This sequence joins TRBV19 and TRBJ1-1; TRBD1 might be the D (5 bases). The germline V and J ends were trimmed by 3 bases and 3 bases, with 17 bases remaining between them. This CDR3 region has 16 residues. The germline CDR1 and CDR2 sequences are LNHDA and SQIVND (reference sequence). For the CDR3, the DNA is TGTGCCAGTAGTATTCCACGGGGGGGGAACTACACTGAAGCTTTCTTT. Residues: CASSIPRGGNYTEAFF.

This chain connects TRBV11-2 to TRBJ2-7; tentatively, D is TRBD2 (6 bases). The germline gives CDR1 SGHAT, CDR2 FQNNGV. The V and J ends lost 0 bases and 2 bases respectively, with 11 bases between them. The CDR3 contains 15 residues. CDR3 nucleotides: TGTGCCAGCAGCTTAGATCGGCGGGGTCCCTACGAGCAGTACTTC. Protein sequence: CASSLDRRGPYEQYF.

This rearrangement joins TRBV11-2 to TRBJ1-2; 7 bases line up with TRBD1. Trimming removed 7 bases from V and 4 bases from J; junction bases left unmatched: 6. CDR1 and CDR2 from the germline V gene are SGHAT and FQNNGV. CDR3 size: 13 residues. The CDR3 is CASTRTGSYGYTF. The CDR3 coding sequence is TGTGCCAGCACCCGGACAGGCTCCTATGGCTACACCTTC.

The rearrangement uses TRBV27 and TRBJ1-2; no clear D gene. Per the germline V gene, CDR1 is MNHEY and CDR2 is SMNVEV (reference sequence). V was shortened by 2 bases and J by 2 bases, with 6 bases between the two germline ends. The CDR3 is 13 amino acids. CDR3 amino acids: CASSLRKNYGYTF. CDR3 sequence (DNA): TGTGCCAGCAGTTTACGGAAGAACTATGGCTACACCTTC.